The T cell receptor beta chain described here comes from a study of T cell responses to AZD1222 COVID-19 vaccine. About this clone: What it binds is unknown.

Germline V gives CDR1 MGHRA, CDR2 YSYEKL. This CDR3 is built from 13 residues. V was trimmed by 4 bases and J by 1 base, leaving 8 bases between them. Findings of the study overall: Spike-specific TCRs gained breadth and depth after people received two AZD1222 doses. Close to half of spike-specific TCRs reportedly recognize unmutated variant regions. Donors were largely white British and mainly female; clonal diversity was possibly underestimated.

Clones were sequenced by immunoSEQ multiplex PCR, and TCRdb holds only the in-frame ones, with some missing. The table shows 90,000 to 150,000 clones, with 85% to 90% occurring only once. Second-dose schedules of about 4 or about 12 weeks were combined. This receptor was obtained from an adult who received the AZD1222 COVID-19 vaccine. The chain has TRBV4-1 and TRBJ2-7; possibly TRBD1 for D (5 bases). This sample comprised peripheral blood, obtained 28 days after the second AZD1222 dose. The CDR3, as DNA: TGCGCCAGCAGCCTACAGGCATCCTACGAGCAGTACTTC. Translation: CASSLQASYEQYF.